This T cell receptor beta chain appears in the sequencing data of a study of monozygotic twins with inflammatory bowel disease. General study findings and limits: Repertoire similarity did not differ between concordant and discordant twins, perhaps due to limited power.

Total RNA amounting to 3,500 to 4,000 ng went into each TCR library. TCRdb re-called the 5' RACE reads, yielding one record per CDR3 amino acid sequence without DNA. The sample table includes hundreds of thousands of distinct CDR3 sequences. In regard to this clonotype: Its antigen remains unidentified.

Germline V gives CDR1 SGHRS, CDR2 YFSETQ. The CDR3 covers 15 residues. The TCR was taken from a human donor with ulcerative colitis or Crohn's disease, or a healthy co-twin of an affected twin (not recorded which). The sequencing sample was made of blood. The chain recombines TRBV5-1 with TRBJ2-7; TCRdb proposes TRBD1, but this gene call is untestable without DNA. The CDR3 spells CASSRGQASAYEQYF. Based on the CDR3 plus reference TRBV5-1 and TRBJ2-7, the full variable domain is KAGVTQTPRYLIKTRGQQVTLSCSPISGHRSVSWYQQTPGQGLQFLFEYFSETQRNKGNFPGRFSGRQFSNSRSEMNVSTLELGDSALYLCASSRGQASAYEQYFGPGTRLTVT.